This is a list of T cell receptor beta chains from one sample in a study of PD-L1 blockade in urothelial cancer. Sequencing was performed with immunoSEQ multiplex PCR; in TCRdb, only in-frame clones are kept and a portion is missing. The repertoire holds about 22,000 clones, about 90% seen once, with around 16% in the top ten. The specimen was PBMCs, collected around atezolizumab (anti-PD-L1) treatment. The receptors originated from a woman aged 60-75 years with urothelial cancer. The conserved cysteine and the conserved F or W are not part of the CDR3 here. The order of the fields is J gene, clone size, V gene, CDR3 protein. Not every row has a clone size; where given, it reads once, few, many or a size class.

TRBJ1-1	.	TRBV5-6	ASTYQGTEAF
TRBJ2-1	.	TRBV27	ASSPNRLSGLYNEQF
TRBJ1-1	.	TRBV18	ASSPKQGNMNTEAF
TRBJ2-3	once	TRBV14	ASSRLAGGDPQY
TRBJ2-3	.	TRBV5-6	ASTPTEGESRTDTQY
TRBJ2-2	.	TRBV28	ASSLIRDSGYTGELF
TRBJ1-1	.	TRBV4-2	ASSQKGVEAF
TRBJ1-1	.	TRBV10-1	ASSGQGAPNTEAF
TRBJ2-7	.	TRBV18	ASSPVSGTPSYEQY
TRBJ2-7	.	TRBV11-2	ASSGDRRIYEQY
TRBJ2-5	.	TRBV6-5	ASTRGGRQQETQY
TRBJ1-5	.	TRBV19	ASSIYSSNQPQH
TRBJ2-3	.	TRBV7-2	ASSEDLAGRPGTDTQY
TRBJ2-5	.	TRBV15	ATSRELVGRQETQY
TRBJ2-1	.	TRBV5-4	ASSLQSGQVYNEQF
TRBJ1-5	.	TRBV28	AGGRGVDQPQH
TRBJ1-5	few	TRBV6-1	ASQQGVNQPQH